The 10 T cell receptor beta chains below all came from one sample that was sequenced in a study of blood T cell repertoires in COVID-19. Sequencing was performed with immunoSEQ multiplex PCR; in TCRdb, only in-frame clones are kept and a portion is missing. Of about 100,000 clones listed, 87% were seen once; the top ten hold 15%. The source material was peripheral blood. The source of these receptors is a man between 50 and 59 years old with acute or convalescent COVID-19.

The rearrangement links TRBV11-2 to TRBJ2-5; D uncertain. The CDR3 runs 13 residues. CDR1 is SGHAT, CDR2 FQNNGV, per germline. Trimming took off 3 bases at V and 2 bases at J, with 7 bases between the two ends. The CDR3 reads CASSFPGQETQYF. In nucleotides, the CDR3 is TGTGCCAGCAGCTTTCCAGGACAAGAGACCCAGTACTTC.

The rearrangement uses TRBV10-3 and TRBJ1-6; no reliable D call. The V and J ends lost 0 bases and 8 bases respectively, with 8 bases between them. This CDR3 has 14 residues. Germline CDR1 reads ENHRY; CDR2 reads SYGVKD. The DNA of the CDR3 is TGTGCCATCAGTGAGTCGATCGGGGATTCACCCCTCCACTTT. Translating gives CAISESIGDSPLHF.

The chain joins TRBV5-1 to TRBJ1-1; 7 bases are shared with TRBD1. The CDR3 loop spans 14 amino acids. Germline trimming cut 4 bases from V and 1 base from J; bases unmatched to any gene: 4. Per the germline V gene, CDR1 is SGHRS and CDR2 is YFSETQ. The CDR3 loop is CASSGDRANTEAFF. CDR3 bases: TGCGCCAGCAGCGGCGACAGGGCGAACACTGAAGCTTTCTTT.

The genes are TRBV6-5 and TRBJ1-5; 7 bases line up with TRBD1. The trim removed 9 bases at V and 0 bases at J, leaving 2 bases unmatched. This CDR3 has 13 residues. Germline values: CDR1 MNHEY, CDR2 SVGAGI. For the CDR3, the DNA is TGTGCCAGTGCAGGGGGTAGCAATCAGCCCCAGCATTTT. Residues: CASAGGSNQPQHF.

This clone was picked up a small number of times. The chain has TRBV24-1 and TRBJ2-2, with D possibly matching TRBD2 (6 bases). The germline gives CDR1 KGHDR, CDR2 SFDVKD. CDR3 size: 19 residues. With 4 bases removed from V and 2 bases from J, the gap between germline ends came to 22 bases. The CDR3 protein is CATSEGRYGGGTNTGELFF. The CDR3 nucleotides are TGTGCCACCAGTGAGGGTCGATACGGTGGGGGGACCAACACCGGGGAGCTGTTTTTT.

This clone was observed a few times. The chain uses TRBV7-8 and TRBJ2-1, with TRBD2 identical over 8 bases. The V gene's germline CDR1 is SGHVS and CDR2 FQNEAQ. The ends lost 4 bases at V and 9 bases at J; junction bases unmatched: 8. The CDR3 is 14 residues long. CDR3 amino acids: CASSSAGLVVEQFF. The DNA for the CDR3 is TGTGCCAGCAGCTCGGCGGGACTAGTCGTTGAGCAGTTCTTC.

The chain's CDR3 is CASNFIGQSNTEAFF. CDR3 DNA: TGTGCCAGCAACTTCATCGGACAGAGCAACACTGAAGCTTTCTTT. V usage is TRBV6-5 and J usage is TRBJ1-1, with a weak D call TRBD1 (6 bases). The CDR3 sequence is 15 residues long. V shed 7 bases and J shed 2 bases, with 17 bases lying between them. CDR1 and CDR2 from the germline V gene are MNHEY and SVGAGI.

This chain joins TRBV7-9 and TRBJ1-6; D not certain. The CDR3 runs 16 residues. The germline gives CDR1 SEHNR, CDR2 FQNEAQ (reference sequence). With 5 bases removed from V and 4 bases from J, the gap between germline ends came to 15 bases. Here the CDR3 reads CASSQFGISYNSPLHF. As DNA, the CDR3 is TGTGCCAGCAGCCAATTCGGGATCTCTTATAATTCACCCCTCCACTTT.

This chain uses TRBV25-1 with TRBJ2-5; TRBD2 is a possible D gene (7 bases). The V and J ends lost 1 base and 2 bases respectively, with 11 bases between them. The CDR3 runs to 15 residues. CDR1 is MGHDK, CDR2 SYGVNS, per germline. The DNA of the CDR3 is TGTGCCAGCAGTGAATGGGGGGGGCGGCAAGAGACCCAGTACTTC. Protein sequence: CASSEWGGRQETQYF. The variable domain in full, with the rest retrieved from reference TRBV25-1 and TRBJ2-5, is EADIYQTPRYLVIGTGKKITLECSQTMGHDKMYWYQQDPGMELHLIHYSYGVNSTEKGDLSSESTVSRIRTEHFPLTLESARPSHTSQYLCASSEWGGRQETQYFGPGTRLLVL.

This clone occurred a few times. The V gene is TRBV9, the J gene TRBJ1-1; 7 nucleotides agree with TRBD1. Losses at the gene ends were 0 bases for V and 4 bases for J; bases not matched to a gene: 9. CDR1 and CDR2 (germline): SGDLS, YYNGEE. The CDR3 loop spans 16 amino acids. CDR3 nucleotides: TGTGCCAGCAGCGTAGGAGGGGGCTTTGGGTCCACTGAAGCTTTCTTT. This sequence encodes CASSVGGGFGSTEAFF. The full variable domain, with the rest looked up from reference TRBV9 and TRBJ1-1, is DSGVTQTPKHLITATGQRVTLRCSPRSGDLSVYWYQQSLDQGLQFLIQYYNGEERAKGNILERFSAQQFPDLHSELNLSSLELGDSALYFCASSVGGGFGSTEAFFGQGTRLTVV.